This T cell receptor (beta chain) was captured by sequencing in a study of T cell responses to AZD1222 COVID-19 vaccine. General study results and limits: Repertoires in all cases were sampled only once the peak T cell response had passed. Spike-wide coverage was observed for vaccine-associated CD4 TCRs, with dominant responses at 160-218 and 743-854.

This CDR3 is built from 15 residues. V lost 5 bases and J 5 bases, leaving 17 bases between the germline ends. Germline assignment: CDR1 LNHDA and CDR2 SQIVND (reference sequence). With respect to this clone: Its antigen is undetermined.

TCRdb's table, derived via immunoSEQ multiplex PCR, lists solely in-frame clones and lacks some. The table shows 180,000 or so clones, with 91% occurring only once. It was second doses at about 4 or about 12 weeks that were pooled. The sequenced sample was peripheral blood, obtained 28 days after the second AZD1222 dose. The rearrangement uses TRBV19 and TRBJ2-3; no reliable D call. The clonotype was recovered from an adult who received the AZD1222 COVID-19 vaccine. The CDR3 region has the DNA TGTGCCAGTAGTCCTTGGGGATCCCGCGGAGATACGCAGTATTTT. It specifies CASSPWGSRGDTQYF.